This T cell receptor (beta chain) was obtained from a study of blood T cell repertoires in COVID-19. As originally analysed: The assay estimated nucleated cells by amplifying reference gene primers. The data were produced by immunoSEQ multiplex PCR, yet TCRdb's version contains in-frame clones alone and is incomplete. D and trimming come from the DNA, and the V and J calls and clone size come from that table. This sample carries more than 85,000 clones, approximately 68% of them seen once, and the ten largest clones take roughly 7.5%. The V end was cut by 0 bases, the J end by 6 bases, with 20 bases between. The germline gives CDR1 LGHNA, CDR2 YSLEER. CDR3 length equals 17 residues.

Sequenced material: peripheral blood. This chain joins TRBV4-3 and TRBJ1-2, with a tentative D call TRBD1 (5 bases). The receptor was isolated from a woman between 55 and 75 years old with acute or convalescent COVID-19. CDR3 sequence (DNA): TGCGCCAGCAGCCAAGATCCGGTCGCTGGGGGGGGAAATGGCTACACCTTC. This encodes CASSQDPVAGGGNGYTF.